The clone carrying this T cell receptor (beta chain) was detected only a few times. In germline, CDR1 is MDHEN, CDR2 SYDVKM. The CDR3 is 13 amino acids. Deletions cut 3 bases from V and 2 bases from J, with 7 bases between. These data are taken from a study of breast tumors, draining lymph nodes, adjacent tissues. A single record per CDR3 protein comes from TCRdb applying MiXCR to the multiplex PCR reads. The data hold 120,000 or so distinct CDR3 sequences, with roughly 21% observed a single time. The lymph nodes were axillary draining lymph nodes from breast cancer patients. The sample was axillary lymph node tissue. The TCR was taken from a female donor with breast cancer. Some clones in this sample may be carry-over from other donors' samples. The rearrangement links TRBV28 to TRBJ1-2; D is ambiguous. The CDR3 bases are TGTGCCAGCAGTTTGCCAGAGAACTATGGCTACACCTTC. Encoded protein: CASSLPENYGYTF.